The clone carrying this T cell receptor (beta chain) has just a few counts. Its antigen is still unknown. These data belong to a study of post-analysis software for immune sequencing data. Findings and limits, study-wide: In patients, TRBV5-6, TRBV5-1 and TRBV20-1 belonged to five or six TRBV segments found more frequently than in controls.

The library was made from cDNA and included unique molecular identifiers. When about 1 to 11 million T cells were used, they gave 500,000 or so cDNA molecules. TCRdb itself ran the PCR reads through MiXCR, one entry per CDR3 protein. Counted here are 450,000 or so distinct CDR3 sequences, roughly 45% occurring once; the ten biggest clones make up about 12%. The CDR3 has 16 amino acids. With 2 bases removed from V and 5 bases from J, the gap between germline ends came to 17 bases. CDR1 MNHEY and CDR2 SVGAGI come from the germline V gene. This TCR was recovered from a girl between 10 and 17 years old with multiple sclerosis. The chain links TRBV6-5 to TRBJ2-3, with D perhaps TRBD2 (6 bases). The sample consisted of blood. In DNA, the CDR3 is TGTGCCAGCAGTTACGGAGGGCGAAATCTCCAAGATACGCAGTATTTT. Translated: CASSYGGRNLQDTQYF.